This TCR beta chain was sequenced in a study of T cells in Graves' hyperthyroidism and ophthalmopathy. Many counts were recorded for this clonotype. Antigen: not known. Study conclusions and caveats: The majority of expanded thyroid clonotypes above 0.001 also appeared in blood.

Amplified TCR beta CDR3 regions came from RNA transcripts. Researchers ran a first-round RT-PCR on the TCR CDR3 using the HTBI primer set. TCRdb analysed the multiplex PCR reads with MiXCR anew, one entry per CDR3 protein. This table holds about 380,000 distinct CDR3 sequences, over 11% found once. Per germline, CDR1 SGHRS and CDR2 YFSETQ. V was clipped by 6 bases and J by 7 bases; unmatched bases: 14. The CDR3 covers 16 residues. The sequencing input was blood. The rearrangement links TRBV5-1 to TRBJ2-1; 9 bases fit TRBD1. The receptor was isolated from a woman in her sixties with Graves' hyperthyroidism. CDR3 sequence (DNA): TGCGCCAGCACCCTGACCTGGGACAGGGTGGGAAATGAGCAGTTCTTC. Its translation: CASTLTWDRVGNEQFF.